Listed below are T cell receptor beta chains from one sample, sequenced in a study of blood T cell repertoires in COVID-19. Using immunoSEQ multiplex PCR, the repertoire was profiled, and TCRdb retains in-frame clones only, with some absent. The table records a few hundred thousand clones, 80% to 90% of them present only once. Sequenced: PBMCs or T cells enriched from blood (not recorded which). Receptor source: a woman in her 50s who had recovered from COVID-19. The CDR3 runs from the conserved cysteine through the conserved F or W. D genes are given only for firm matches. For some rows the clone size is stated as once, few or many, or as a class when expanded; others skip it.

j_call d_call clone_size v_call cdr3_nt cdr3_aa
TRBJ1-2 - - TRBV10-3 TGTGCCATCAGTGAAGGAGGCATGGGGGGCTACACCTTC CAISEGGMGGYTF
TRBJ2-7 - - TRBV5-1 TGCGCCAGCAGCCCCATCTCTACCTACGAGCAGTACTTC CASSPISTYEQYF
TRBJ2-1 TRBD1 - TRBV7-9 TGTGCCAGCAGCTTGGACCGGGACAGGGACAATGAGCAGTTCTTC CASSLDRDRDNEQFF
TRBJ2-7 TRBD1 - TRBV23-1 TGCGCCAGCAGCCCCCGGGTTACAGGGGGGCATCGGGACGAGCAGTACTTC CASSPRVTGGHRDEQYF
TRBJ1-1 TRBD1 - TRBV27 TGTGCCAGTAGGCCCCAGGGGGCCAACACTGAAGCTTTCTTT CASRPQGANTEAFF
TRBJ1-1 - - TRBV19 TGTGCCAGTAGTATACAGGAGGGATGGGACACTGAAGCTTTCTTT CASSIQEGWDTEAFF
TRBJ1-1 - - TRBV7-8 TGTGCCAGCAGCCCCGAGTGGGCCCTGGGGGGCACTGAAGCTTTCTTT CASSPEWALGGTEAFF
TRBJ2-5 TRBD1 - TRBV7-8 TGTGCCAGCAGCCGCCGGACAGGCCAAGAGACCCAGTACTTC CASSRRTGQETQYF
TRBJ2-7 TRBD2 - TRBV15 TGTGCCACCAGCAGGGGTAGCGGGAGGGAGTCCTACGAGCAGTACTTC CATSRGSGRESYEQYF
TRBJ1-1 - - TRBV5-1 TGCGCCAGCAGCTTGGCACTAAACAGGGAAGAAGCTTTCTTT CASSLALNREEAFF
TRBJ1-2 - - TRBV28 TGTGCCAGCAGTTTATATCGGAGGACCCGGGGCTACACCTTC CASSLYRRTRGYTF
TRBJ1-1 TRBD1 - TRBV27 TGTGCCAGCAGTTTAACGGGACAGGGGGCGCATACTGAAGCTTTCTTT CASSLTGQGAHTEAFF
TRBJ2-7 - - TRBV5-1 TGCGCCAGCAGCTTCAACGGAGGAGTGCTCTCCTACGAGCAGTACTTC CASSFNGGVLSYEQYF
TRBJ2-1 - - TRBV29-1 TGCAGCGTTGAAAGGACATATCCCCGGTACAATGAGCAGTTCTTC CSVERTYPRYNEQFF
TRBJ2-6 TRBD2 - TRBV3-1/TRBV3-2 TGTGCCACGGGACTAACTGGGGCCAACGTCCTGACTTTC CATGLTGANVLTF
TRBJ1-2 - - TRBV6-5 TGTGCCAGCAGTCCGAGTCGGGGGTCCCCCTATGGCTACACCTTC CASSPSRGSPYGYTF
TRBJ2-7 - - TRBV27 TGTGCCAGCAGCCAAGGGACATTAATAGGCGAGCAGTACTTC CASSQGTLIGEQYF
TRBJ2-1 - - TRBV9 TGTGCCAGCAGCGTCGGTGGGAGCCACAATGAGCAGTTCTTC CASSVGGSHNEQFF
TRBJ1-2 TRBD1 - TRBV19 TGTGCCAGTAGTAGAACCGGGACAGCCAACTATGGCTACACCTTC CASSRTGTANYGYTF
TRBJ2-4 - once TRBV7-9 TGTGCCAGCAGCTATTACAGGGATCAGGACATTCAGTACTTC CASSYYRDQDIQYF
TRBJ1-1 - - TRBV5-1 TGCGCCAGCAGCGTCGGATGGGGCCTGGGGGGAGATACTGAAGCTTTCTTT CASSVGWGLGGDTEAFF
TRBJ2-5 - few TRBV7-9 TGTGCCAGCAGCCCTACGGACAGTTCAAGGGACCAGTACTTC CASSPTDSSRDQYF
TRBJ1-1 - once TRBV11-2 TGTGCCAGCAGCTTAAACGGAGGGGAAGCTTTCTTT CASSLNGGEAFF
TRBJ2-7 - once TRBV6-6 TGTGCCAGCAGTTACCATAACAGGGAGGAGCAGTACTTC CASSYHNREEQYF
TRBJ1-5 - - TRBV12-2 TGTGCAAGTCGCACCCGGCCGGGACACAAAAGGGGACATAGCAATCAGCCCCAGCATTTT CASRTRPGHKRGHSNQPQHF
TRBJ2-3 - - TRBV7-9 TGTGCCAGCAGCTTCGGGGGAGTCACAGATACGCAGTATTTT CASSFGGVTDTQYF
TRBJ2-3 TRBD2 - TRBV24-1 TGTGCCACCAGTGATTCTCTGACTAGCGGATTCACAGATACGCAGTATTTT CATSDSLTSGFTDTQYF
TRBJ2-2 TRBD2 - TRBV7-2 TGTGCCAGCAGCTTTAGCGGGAGATATACCGGGGAGCTGTTTTTT CASSFSGRYTGELFF
TRBJ1-5 TRBD1 - TRBV2 TGTGCCAGCAGACAGGGGTCAGATCAGCCCCAGCATTTT CASRQGSDQPQHF
TRBJ2-3 TRBD2 - TRBV7-9 TGTGCCAGCAGCCCTCGTGGACTAGCTATAGATACGCAGTATTTT CASSPRGLAIDTQYF
TRBJ2-2 - - TRBV2 TGTGCCAGCAGTGAAGGTCGCAGCACCGGGGAGCTGTTTTTT CASSEGRSTGELFF
TRBJ1-6 - - TRBV25-1 TGTGCCAGCGCGCGGGGAAATAATTCACCCCTCCACTTT CASARGNNSPLHF
TRBJ2-7 - - TRBV6-2/TRBV6-3 TGTGCCAGCAGTAGTCAGGGGGGATACGAGCAGTACTTC CASSSQGGYEQYF
TRBJ1-3 TRBD1 - TRBV7-9 TGTGCCAGCAGCTTAGCCAGGGGGCTGACTGGAAACACCATATATTTT CASSLARGLTGNTIYF
TRBJ1-2 TRBD1 many TRBV5-1 TGCGCCAGCAGCTTGGAGGGACAGGGGTATGGCTACACCTTC CASSLEGQGYGYTF
TRBJ1-2 TRBD1 - TRBV27 TGTGCCAGCAGAGACAGGGGGCCTGGGGAAGGCTACACCTTC CASRDRGPGEGYTF
TRBJ1-2 TRBD1 - TRBV29-1 TGCAGCGTTGAACGGCCCGGACAGGGATCCGGTGGCTACACCTTC CSVERPGQGSGGYTF
TRBJ2-1 - - TRBV9 TGTGCCAGCAGCGAGGCCGTAGGACTGAGCTCCTACAATGAGCAGTTCTTC CASSEAVGLSSYNEQFF
TRBJ1-5 TRBD1 - TRBV29-1 TGCAGCGCCTCGACAGGGAATGGCAATCAGCCCCAGCATTTT CSASTGNGNQPQHF
TRBJ1-6 - - TRBV5-1 TGCGCCAGCAGCTTGGCAGGACTCGGACGGGTTTCACCCCTCCACTTT CASSLAGLGRVSPLHF
TRBJ1-1 - - TRBV6-5 TGTGCCAGCAGTTACATTCGGGGGAACACTGAAGCTTTCTTT CASSYIRGNTEAFF
TRBJ1-1 - - TRBV28 TGTGCCAGCAGTTTCAGGGAATTCGGAGCTTTCTTT CASSFREFGAFF
TRBJ1-2 - - TRBV28 TGTGCCAGCAGATCTCCCACCGAGGGTGGCTACACCTTC CASRSPTEGGYTF
TRBJ2-5 - - TRBV20-1 TGCAGTGCTAGGGGGCGAGAGACCCAGTACTTC CSARGRETQYF
TRBJ1-5 - few TRBV10-3 TGTGCCATCAGTTCCAATAGCAATCAGCCCCAGCATTTT CAISSNSNQPQHF
TRBJ2-3 TRBD2 once TRBV12-5 TGTGCTAGTTCCGATAGCGGGAGCACAGATACGCAGTATTTT CASSDSGSTDTQYF
TRBJ2-7 - - TRBV27 TGTGCCAGCAGTTTTAAGGGGATAGACGAGCAGTACTTC CASSFKGIDEQYF
TRBJ2-3 - - TRBV7-2 TGTGCCAGCAGCTTGGGTGGTCGGGCGGGACGCACAGATACGCAGTATTTT CASSLGGRAGRTDTQYF
TRBJ2-3 TRBD2 - TRBV18 TGTGCCAGCTCACCACAAACTAGCGGGATCGGTTCTTTGGGGACAGATACGCAGTATTTT CASSPQTSGIGSLGTDTQYF
TRBJ1-2 - - TRBV4-2 TGTGCCAGCAGCCAAGACTACGGGACACCTAACTATGGCTACACCTTC CASSQDYGTPNYGYTF
TRBJ1-3 - - TRBV3-1/TRBV3-2 TGTGCCAGCAGCCCCTCCTCTGGAAACACCATATATTTT CASSPSSGNTIYF
TRBJ2-5 TRBD2 - TRBV4-1 TGCGCCAGCAGGGCGGGACTAGCGGGATTGGAGACCCAGTACTTC CASRAGLAGLETQYF
TRBJ2-7 TRBD1 - TRBV2 TGTGCCAGCAGTGAAGGGGGGACAGGGACCTACGAGCAGTACTTC CASSEGGTGTYEQYF
TRBJ2-3 TRBD1 - TRBV5-6 TGTGCCAGCAGCCGTAGGGACAGGGGGAGTGATACGCAGTATTTT CASSRRDRGSDTQYF